This T cell receptor (beta chain) was documented in a study of post-analysis software for immune sequencing data. Study in general: Disease courses included relapsing-remitting, secondary progressive and progressive-relapsing multiple sclerosis. Findings of the study overall: Controls had lower frequencies than patients of about 5 TRBV segments, which included TRBV5-6, TRBV5-1 and TRBV20-1. Significantly decreased normalized Chao1 diversity was recorded for multiple sclerosis patients relative to controls. Batch-matched samples strongly co-clustered by F measure.

TCR beta libraries were prepared from cDNA with unique molecular identifiers. TCRdb called the PCR reads again in MiXCR, with one record for every CDR3 protein. The repertoire consists of about 540,000 distinct CDR3 sequences, with 34% occurring once and the leading ten covering around 5.9%. For this clonotype: The antigen is undetermined.

There are 15 residues in the CDR3. V dropped 7 bases and J dropped 5 bases, with 22 bases sitting between them. Germline CDR1 reads SQVTM; CDR2 reads ANQGSEA. The chain links TRBV29-1 to TRBJ2-3, with a weak D call TRBD1 (5 bases). The sequencing sample was made of blood. This sequence originates from a girl between 2 and 17 years old with multiple sclerosis. CDR3 sequence: CSGLKDTPALDTQYF. CDR3 bases: TGCAGCGGATTGAAGGACACCCCAGCGCTAGATACGCAGTATTTT.